These 8 T cell receptor beta chains share one sample of origin, sequenced in a study of OX40 agonist ivuxolimab in advanced cancers. TCRdb's table, derived via immunoSEQ multiplex PCR, lists solely in-frame clones and lacks some. The sample comprises 20,000 to 30,000 clones, 83% of which are singletons, and more than 6.5% rests with the top ten. The sample in question was CD4+ or CD8+ T cells sorted from blood, obtained in a trial of the OX40 agonist ivuxolimab. These receptors were taken from an adult with an advanced solid tumor such as melanoma, head and neck, liver or kidney cancer.

This clone was counted only a few times. V usage is TRBV6-5 and J usage is TRBJ2-2; perhaps TRBD1 as D (6 bases). Germline V CDR1 and CDR2: MNHEY, SVGAGI. The ends were cut back, 0 bases at V and 1 base at J, with 6 bases in the middle. CDR3 length: 15 residues. The CDR3 sequence is CASSYSTGNTGELFF. DNA for the CDR3: TGTGCCAGCAGTTACTCGACAGGGAACACCGGGGAGCTGTTTTTT.

The V gene is TRBV27, the J gene TRBJ2-7; weak D call: TRBD1 (6 bases). Trimming pared 5 bases from V and 5 bases from J, leaving 16 bases between. This CDR3 has 14 amino acids. Germline V CDR1 and CDR2: MNHEY, SMNVEV (reference sequence). CDR3 in amino acids: CASSLGQQLNEQYF. Here the CDR3 DNA reads TGTGCCAGCAGTCTAGGACAGCAGCTAAACGAGCAGTACTTC.

This clone appeared a few times. The chain recombines TRBV5-1 with TRBJ1-1; D not certain. Per germline, CDR1 SGHRS and CDR2 YFSETQ. Trimming took off 2 bases at V and 3 bases at J, with 5 bases between the two ends. This CDR3 has 12 residues. This CDR3 reads CASSFDYTEAFF. For the CDR3, the DNA is TGCGCCAGCAGCTTCGATTACACTGAAGCTTTCTTT.

V usage is TRBV14 and J usage is TRBJ2-7; the D is unclear. This CDR3 region has 12 residues. The V and J ends lost 4 bases and 3 bases respectively, with 7 bases between them. Germline-derived CDR1 and CDR2 are SGHDN and FVKESK. CDR3 DNA: TGTGCCAGCAGCCGAGACATCTACGAGCAGTACTTC. Translating gives CASSRDIYEQYF.

The count of this clone is one. The J gene is TRBJ2-5, the V gene TRBV10-1, with D perhaps matching TRBD2 (7 bases). V was cut by 4 bases and J by 1 base, with 13 bases left in between. Germline-derived CDR1 and CDR2 are WNHNN and SYGVQD (reference sequence). The CDR3 runs 15 residues. CDR3 loop: CASSVGGDIQETQYF. The CDR3 DNA sequence: TGCGCCAGCAGTGTGGGAGGGGACATCCAAGAGACCCAGTACTTC.

The chain joins TRBV4-1 to TRBJ1-6; D possibly corresponds to TRBD1 (5 bases). Germline CDR1 is MGHRA and CDR2 is YSYEKL. Trimming stripped 0 bases from V and 0 bases from J, with 12 bases between. The CDR3 is 18 residues long. The DNA of the CDR3 is TGCGCCAGCAGCCAAGATCCGACAGAAAGCTCCTATAATTCACCCCTCCACTTT. Encoded protein: CASSQDPTESSYNSPLHF.

The V and J genes are TRBV7-9 and TRBJ2-2; D ambiguous. CDR3 length equals 15 residues. The ends were cut back, 10 bases at V and 4 bases at J, with 19 bases in the middle. CDR1 SEHNR and CDR2 FQNEAQ come from the germline V gene (reference sequence). CDR3 region: CAIRVGPLATGELFF. CDR3 nucleotide sequence: TGTGCCATTCGGGTCGGACCCCTCGCCACCGGGGAGCTGTTTTTT. The full variable domain, rest sourced from reference TRBV7-9 and TRBJ2-2, is DTGVSQNPRHKITKRGQNVTFRCDPISEHNRLYWYRQTLGQGPEFLTYFQNEAQLEKSRLLSDRFSAERPKGSFSTLEIQRTEQGDSAMYLCAIRVGPLATGELFFGEGSRLTVL.

This chain joins TRBV27 and TRBJ2-2; D is unresolved. Trimming left V 3 bases short and J 4 bases short, with 6 bases between. Germline values: CDR1 MNHEY, CDR2 SMNVEV (reference sequence). The length of the CDR3 is 13 residues. The CDR3 loop reads CASSLMGTGELFF. In nucleotides, the CDR3 is TGTGCCAGCAGTTTGATGGGCACCGGGGAGCTGTTTTTT.